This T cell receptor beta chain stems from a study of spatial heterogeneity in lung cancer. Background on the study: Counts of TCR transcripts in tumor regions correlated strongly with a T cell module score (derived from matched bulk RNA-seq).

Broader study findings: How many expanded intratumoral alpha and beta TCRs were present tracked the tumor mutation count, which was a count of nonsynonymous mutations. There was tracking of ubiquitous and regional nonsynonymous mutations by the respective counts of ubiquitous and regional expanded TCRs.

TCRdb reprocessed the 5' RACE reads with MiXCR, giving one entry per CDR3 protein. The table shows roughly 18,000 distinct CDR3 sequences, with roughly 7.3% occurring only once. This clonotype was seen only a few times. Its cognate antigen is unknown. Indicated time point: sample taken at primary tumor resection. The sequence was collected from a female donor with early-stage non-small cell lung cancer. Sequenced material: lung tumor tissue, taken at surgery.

In nucleotides, the CDR3 is TGCAGTGCCGACGGCGGACTGAGCTCCTACAATGAGCAGTTCTTC. This sequence encodes CSADGGLSSYNEQFF. This chain joins TRBV20-1 and TRBJ2-1, with a possible D match to TRBD2 (5 bases). This CDR3 is 15 amino acids long. CDR1 DFQATT and CDR2 SNEGSKA come from the germline V gene (reference sequence). Deletions cut 6 bases from V and 0 bases from J, with 15 bases between.